This TCR beta chain was obtained from a study of blood T cell repertoires in COVID-19 (dated by TCRdb to 2018 to 2021). Context from the whole study: Collaborator samples came from the United States, Italy and Spain and covered acute and convalescent phases of COVID-19. The prospective study material was composed of cDNA or gDNA derived from T cells, B-cell-depleted T cells, or PBMCs. Deeply sampled blood TCRbeta repertoires from subjects exposed to, actively infected with, or recovered from COVID-19 were included in the dataset. The repertoires were made available in a free public database intended to serve as a resource for research on the immune response to SARS-CoV-2. The samples were drawn from two sources: the first 160 participants of the ongoing ImmuneRACE study, and 1,000 to 1,500 subjects contributed by 6 global collaborators. Nearly every sample came with metadata listing a de-identified subject ID, COVID-19 status, age in years and sex. HLA class I and class II types, where available, came from metadata supplied by the sample provider rather than from assay-based typing.

CDR1 KGHSH and CDR2 LQKENI are derived from the germline V gene. V loses 2 bases, J loses 8 bases, and the germline ends lie 12 bases apart. The CDR3, cysteine through phenylalanine, is 13 amino acids long. The kept DNA is CDR3 alone, 39 bases in frame from the first base. Whole blood was collected in K2EDTA tubes by collaborating institutions according to the institutions' own protocols. For TCRbeta analysis, collaborators shipped samples in one of three forms: frozen whole blood, isolated PBMCs, or DNA extracted from either of those sample types. TCRbeta CDR3 regions were amplified from genomic DNA using the immunoSEQ Assay, a bias-controlled multiplex PCR. The source study handled its data this way. The number of nucleated cells in each sample was estimated from the amplification of reference gene primers within the assay. To quantify the absolute abundance of each unique TCRbeta CDR3 rearrangement, sequence reads were collapsed and filtered. Productive Simpson clonality was computed per sample as the square root of Simpson's diversity index over productive rearrangements. The immuneACCESS repertoire file appears here via TCRdb, limited to in-frame rearrangements. These files lack a portion of the clones; in checked studies, under half of the deficit traces to unresolved V genes, and the cause of the others is not known. D and trimming were read from the DNA, whereas the V and J calls and clone size are those reported in that table. This sample lists about 97,000 clones; roughly 84% were detected once. The ten largest make up 3.5% to 5.5% of the sample.

Results the study describes overall, beyond this receptor: The quantity of clinical and demographic metadata differed by source and by participant and was supplied without curation.

As to this clone: This receptor's antigen is unknown. The sample holds no much larger clone one base away, and base qualities are not on file.

The TCR sequence derives from a human donor in a cohort sampled during active COVID-19. The material sequenced was peripheral blood. This receptor chain uses TRBV18 and TRBJ1-2; D gene: possibly TRBD1, on 6 matching bases. The nucleotide sequence is TGTGCCAGCTCACCAGTCGGGGGGCCAGGCTACACCTTC. Its coded protein is CASSPVGGPGYTF.